This entry lists 17 T cell receptor beta chains sequenced from one sample in a study of blood T cell repertoires in COVID-19. Method: immunoSEQ multiplex PCR; TCRdb's copy keeps in-frame clones and lacks some. The sample carries roughly 240,000 clones, 82% recorded once. What was sequenced was peripheral blood. The source is a woman in her 70s with acute or convalescent COVID-19.

The chain carries TRBV2 and TRBJ1-1; tentative D call: TRBD1 (5 bases). Germline loops: CDR1 SNHLY, CDR2 FYNNEI. V was shortened by 8 bases and J by 1 base, with 11 bases between the two germline ends. CDR3 size: 13 residues. The CDR3 sequence: CASYGHENTEAFF. CDR3 sequence (DNA): TGTGCCAGCTACGGACACGAGAACACTGAAGCTTTCTTT. Complete variable domain (other parts from reference TRBV2 and TRBJ1-1): EPEVTQTPSHQVTQMGQEVILRCVPISNHLYFYWYRQILGQKVEFLVSFYNNEISEKSEIFDDQFSVERPDGSNFTLKIRSTKLEDSAMYFCASYGHENTEAFFGQGTRLTVV.

V is TRBV6-5 and J is TRBJ2-7, with TRBD1 identical over 8 bases. The CDR3 length is 15 residues. Looked up from germline, CDR1 is MNHEY and CDR2 is SVGAGI. V was clipped by 5 bases and J by 3 bases; unmatched bases: 9. The CDR3 loop is CASSRTGPLFYEQYF. In DNA, the CDR3 is TGTGCCAGCAGTCGGACAGGGCCCCTCTTCTACGAGCAGTACTTC.

This clone occurred once. The rearrangement links TRBV28 to TRBJ2-1, with D possibly matching TRBD1 (5 bases). The CDR3 sequence is 15 residues long. Germline CDR1 reads MDHEN; CDR2 reads SYDVKM. The ends were cut back, 10 bases at V and 8 bases at J, with 24 bases in the middle. This CDR3 is CATDPSRGEGDEQFF. The CDR3 DNA reads as TGTGCCACCGACCCTTCCCGAGGAGAAGGGGATGAGCAGTTCTTC.

The V gene is TRBV6-4, the J gene TRBJ2-2; TRBD2 aligns across 8 bases. The CDR3 loop spans 19 amino acids. Germline trimming cut 0 bases from V and 5 bases from J; bases unmatched to any gene: 14. Germline-derived CDR1 and CDR2 are MRHNA and SNTAGT. As DNA, the CDR3 is TGTGCCAGCAGTGACTCGAAGGGGTTGCGGGGGGATCTAACCGGGGAGCTGTTTTTT. Amino acids: CASSDSKGLRGDLTGELFF.

The J gene is TRBJ2-7, the V gene TRBV19; possible D gene TRBD1, 6 bases. Germline V CDR1 and CDR2: LNHDA, SQIVND (reference sequence). The CDR3 is made up of 13 amino acids. V lost 2 bases to trimming and J lost 3 bases, with 8 bases between them. CDR3 in DNA: TGTGCCAGTAGTATAAACAGGGACTACGAGCAGTACTTC. Amino acid sequence: CASSINRDYEQYF.

CDR3 DNA: TGTGCCAGCTCACGTACAGGGGGCTGGGCTGAAGCTTTCTTT. The encoded protein is CASSRTGGWAEAFF. The chain has TRBV18 and TRBJ1-1; 9 bases align to TRBD1. Trimming cost V 4 bases and J 6 bases; bases outside gene matches: 6. Germline V CDR1 and CDR2: KGHSH, LQKENI. This CDR3 contains 14 residues.

The V and J genes are TRBV4-1 and TRBJ1-2; 9 nucleotides align to TRBD1. V shed 4 bases and J 1 base; nucleotides not matched to a gene: 10. Germline CDR1 is MGHRA and CDR2 is YSYEKL. The CDR3 has 17 residues. CDR3 sequence reads: CASSLTTGGSINYGYTF. CDR3 bases: TGCGCCAGCAGCCTAACCACAGGGGGCTCAATTAACTATGGCTACACCTTC.

This chain's CDR3 is CASSLSGLPNQPQHF. CDR3 in DNA: TGCGCCAGCAGCTTGTCAGGATTGCCCAATCAGCCCCAGCATTTT. V gene TRBV5-1 combines with J gene TRBJ1-5, with D unclear. Germline lookup yields CDR1 SGHRS and CDR2 YFSETQ. The V end was cut by 1 base, the J end by 3 bases, with 11 bases between. The length of the CDR3 is 15 residues.

The chain's CDR3 is CASSLDRNTEAFF. CDR3 sequence (DNA): TGTGCCAGCAGTCTGGACAGGAACACTGAAGCTTTCTTT. The rearrangement joins TRBV6-5 to TRBJ1-1, with D perhaps TRBD1 (6 bases). The V end lost 5 bases, the J end lost 1 base, and 8 bases lay between the germline ends. Germline assignment: CDR1 MNHEY and CDR2 SVGAGI. This CDR3 is 13 amino acids long.

The V call is TRBV5-1, the J call TRBJ2-5; 8 bases line up with TRBD1. CDR1 and CDR2 (germline): SGHRS, YFSETQ. The V segment lost 4 bases and the J segment 4 bases; nucleotides outside the gene matches: 9. The length of the CDR3 is 15 residues. CDR3 protein: CASSLWTGMGETQYF. The CDR3 DNA follows: TGCGCCAGCAGCCTCTGGACAGGGATGGGAGAGACCCAGTACTTC.

The chain carries TRBV5-4 and TRBJ2-7, with 7 nucleotides matching TRBD2. The V and J ends lost 3 bases and 5 bases, in that order; junction bases with no gene match: 2. The CDR3 runs 12 residues. Germline loops: CDR1 SGHNT, CDR2 YYREEE (reference sequence). The CDR3 sequence: CASSWGGNEQYF. CDR3 nucleotides: TGTGCCAGCAGCTGGGGGGGGAACGAGCAGTACTTC.

This chain joins TRBV2 and TRBJ1-2, with no clear D. V lost 3 bases and J lost 7, with 12 bases in between. The germline CDR1 and CDR2 sequences are SNHLY and FYNNEI. The CDR3 is 13 residues long. CDR3 residues: CASSDTRAGGYTF. The CDR3 DNA is TGTGCCAGCAGTGATACAAGGGCGGGTGGCTACACCTTC.

This clone has at least ten counts. This chain joins TRBV4-3 and TRBJ1-6; TRBD1 agrees at 11 bases. Germline V lookup: CDR1 LGHNA, CDR2 YSLEER. There are 16 residues in the CDR3. V was pared by 0 bases and J by 9 bases, with 4 bases of the junction left unmatched. The CDR3 DNA is TGCGCCAGCAGCCAAGAGCGGACAGGGGGCATTTCACCCCTCCACTTT. It specifies CASSQERTGGISPLHF.

The V call is TRBV11-2, the J call TRBJ1-2, with D perhaps matching TRBD1 (6 bases). V shed 1 base and J shed 3 bases, with 15 bases lying between them. CDR1 is SGHAT, CDR2 FQNNGV, per germline. This CDR3 region has 16 residues. The CDR3 DNA reads as TGTGCCAGCAGCTTAGGTAACAGGGCCTCGGACTATGGCTACACCTTC. Amino acids: CASSLGNRASDYGYTF.

This clone was seen once. Distinct nucleotide sequences in the sample also encode this CDR3. The chain recombines TRBV6-5 with TRBJ1-6; 8 bases fit TRBD1. CDR1 is MNHEY, CDR2 SVGAGI, per germline. This CDR3 spans 15 amino acids. After removal of 4 bases from V and 13 bases from J, the junction contained 12 bases not matched to a gene. As DNA, the CDR3 is TGTGCCAGCAGTTTTGGGACAGGCCCTACCCCCCCCCTCCACTTT. This sequence encodes CASSFGTGPTPPLHF.

V and J are TRBV7-2 and TRBJ1-2; 9 bases are shared with TRBD1. The V and J ends lost 2 bases and 4 bases, in that order; junction bases with no gene match: 5. The germline V gene has CDR1 SGHTA and CDR2 FQGNSA. The CDR3 contains 15 residues. The chain's CDR3 is CASSLSATGGYGYTF. CDR3 sequence (DNA): TGTGCCAGCAGCTTAAGTGCGACAGGGGGCTATGGCTACACCTTC.

CDR3 region: CASSGTGAGELFF. CDR3 coding DNA: TGTGCCAGCAGCGGAACAGGGGCCGGGGAGCTGTTTTTT. The chain has TRBV7-2 and TRBJ2-2, with TRBD1 matching over 7 bases. The V segment lost 5 bases and the J segment 6 bases; nucleotides outside the gene matches: 3. The CDR3 totals 13 residues. CDR1 is SGHTA, CDR2 FQGNSA, per germline.